Below, one T cell receptor (beta chain) is given with its context. These data belong to a study of blood T cell repertoires in COVID-19. Study details: The analysed material was cDNA or gDNA that came from T cells, B-cell-depleted T cells, or PBMCs.

Per the original data handling: From reference gene primer amplification, estimates of nucleated cell counts were derived. Sequencing was performed with immunoSEQ multiplex PCR; in TCRdb, only in-frame clones are kept and a portion is missing. The DNA gave D and trimming, while V, J and clone size come from that table. The repertoire includes 97,000 or so clones, roughly 87% of them detected once, and 5.2% sits in the top ten. CDR3 length: 15 amino acids. V lost 4 bases and J 6 bases, leaving 17 bases between the germline ends. From germline, CDR1 is LGHDT and CDR2 YNNKEL (reference sequence). The chain links TRBV3-1 (or the pseudogene TRBV3-2) to TRBJ2-3; perhaps TRBD2 as D (5 bases). This sequence originates from a woman between 45 and 60 years old with COVID-19, enrolled during active disease. The sequenced sample was peripheral blood. The DNA of the CDR3 is TGTGCCAGCAGCCCCCATGGGAGAGAAGGGGATACGCAGTATTTT. Translated, it gives CASSPHGREGDTQYF.